This T cell receptor beta chain was sequenced during a study of graft-versus-host responses after intestinal transplantation. The wider study: Anti-thymocyte globulin induction was given to all recipients, followed by tacrolimus and steroids for approximately three years. Study-level points and caveats: Detected in recipient marrow were GvH clones, some of which were first observed in ileum or blood.

Concerning this clone itself: Its antigen remains unidentified.

Sequencing used immunoSEQ multiplex PCR; TCRdb keeps in-frame clones, though not all of them. The sample shows 41,000 or so clones, approximately 95% of them seen only once. This CDR3 spans 15 amino acids. Germline V CDR1 and CDR2: SGDLS, YYNGEE. The germline V and J ends were trimmed by 0 bases and 2 bases, with 10 bases remaining between them. The rearrangement links TRBV9 to TRBJ2-3; D possibly corresponds to TRBD2 (6 bases). Here the sequenced sample was unstimulated CD8+ T cells sorted from spleen or lymph node cells, taken before transplant. The receptor was isolated from a human donor who was the organ donor for an intestinal transplant. The CDR3: CASSVVAGFTDTQYF. Written as DNA, the CDR3 is TGTGCCAGCAGCGTAGTTGCGGGGTTCACAGATACGCAGTATTTT. The variable domain in full, completed from reference TRBV9 and TRBJ2-3, reads DSGVTQTPKHLITATGQRVTLRCSPRSGDLSVYWYQQSLDQGLQFLIQYYNGEERAKGNILERFSAQQFPDLHSELNLSSLELGDSALYFCASSVVAGFTDTQYFGPGTRLTVL.